This T cell receptor (beta chain) derives from a study of cytomegalovirus exposure and HLA in healthy donors. General study points: Reportedly, cytomegalovirus status was diagnosed with high sensitivity and specificity. Researchers reported that a few CMV-associated chains were confirmed in vitro as CMV antigen-specific.

Details on this clone: What it recognizes is unknown.

The germline V gene has CDR1 LGHNA and CDR2 YSLEER. CDR3 size: 15 residues. PCR used 60 Vbeta primers and 13 Jbeta primers. Profiled with immunoSEQ multiplex PCR; TCRdb holds only in-frame clones, not every one. This sample has around 110,000 clones, with 55% to 65% found just once. Sequencing was carried out using PBMCs. The source is a woman in her thirties or forties in good health and CMV-seropositive. V and J are TRBV4-3 and TRBJ2-5; 12 nucleotides align to TRBD2. Judging by the DNA end, TRBJ2-7 fits better; the J call may be wrong. CDR3 bases: TGCGCCAGCAGCCAGACTAGCGGGAGTGCCTACGAGCAGTACTTC. As protein: CASSQTSGSAYEQYF.